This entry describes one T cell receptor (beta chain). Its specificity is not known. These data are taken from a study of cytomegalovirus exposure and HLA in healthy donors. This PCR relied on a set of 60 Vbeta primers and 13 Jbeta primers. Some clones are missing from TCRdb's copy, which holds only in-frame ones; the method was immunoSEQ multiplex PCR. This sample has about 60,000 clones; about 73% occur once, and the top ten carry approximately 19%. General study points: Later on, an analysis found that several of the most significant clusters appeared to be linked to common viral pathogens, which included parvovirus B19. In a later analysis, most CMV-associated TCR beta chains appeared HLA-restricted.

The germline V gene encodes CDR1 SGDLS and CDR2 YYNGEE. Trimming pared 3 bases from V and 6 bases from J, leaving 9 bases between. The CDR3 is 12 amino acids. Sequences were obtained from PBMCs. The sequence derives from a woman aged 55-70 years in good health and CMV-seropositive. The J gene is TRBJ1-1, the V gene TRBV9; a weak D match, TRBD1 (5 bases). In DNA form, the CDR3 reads TGTGCCAGCAGCGAGGACACCCCTGAAGCTTTCTTT. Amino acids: CASSEDTPEAFF.